The entry that follows covers one T cell receptor beta chain sequence. This specimen comes from a study of technical replicates of blood from several donors. Produced via immunoSEQ multiplex PCR; TCRdb's table is partial and in-frame only. The repertoire holds 65,000 to 90,000 clones, just over 90% seen once, with roughly 0.25% in the top ten. The sequenced sample was T cells isolated from PBMCs. This receptor was identified in a human donor in good health.

The CDR3 bases are TGTGCCTGGACTAGCGGGTCCCTAGAGACCCAGTACTTC. Its protein is CAWTSGSLETQYF. The chain couples TRBV30 to TRBJ2-5; 8 bases match TRBD2. The CDR3 is 13 residues long. V shed 4 bases, J shed 4 bases, and the junction held 5 bases outside the gene matches. The germline V gene encodes CDR1 GTSNPN and CDR2 SVGIG (reference sequence).